A selection of T cell receptor beta chains follows, all from one sample in a study of control samples from healthy donors and cancer patients. Produced via immunoSEQ multiplex PCR; TCRdb's table is partial and in-frame only. The profile shows around 100,000 clones, roughly 87% of them singletons. Sequencing used blood. The receptors come from a woman aged 45-65 years in good health. Both conserved end residues are part of each CDR3. The D gene is left open where the match is weak. Some rows mark clone size as missing; the rest say once, few, many or name a class of expanded clone.

cdr3_aa	cdr3_nt	d_call	clone_size	v_call	j_call	cdr3_length
CASSPQNVEAFF	TGTGCCAGCAGCCCCCAAAATGTTGAAGCTTTCTTT	NA	few	TRBV6-5	TRBJ1-1	12
CASSLGGYNYGYTF	TGTGCCAGCAGCTTAGGAGGCTACAACTATGGCTACACCTTC	NA	few	TRBV7-2	TRBJ1-2	14
CASSDRGKGEKLFF	TGTGCCAGCAGTGACCGGGGGAAGGGTGAAAAACTGTTTTTT	NA	NA	TRBV6-1	TRBJ1-4	14
CSAGDSEAFF	TGCAGCGCTGGGGACAGTGAAGCTTTCTTT	TRBD1	NA	TRBV29-1	TRBJ1-1	10
CASSLGGGASDTQYF	TGTGCCAGCAGCTTAGGAGGGGGGGCTTCAGATACGCAGTATTTT	NA	NA	TRBV7-9	TRBJ2-3	15
CASSYLAEVYNEQFF	TGTGCCAGCAGTTACCTGGCGGAAGTATACAATGAGCAGTTCTTC	NA	NA	TRBV6-2/TRBV6-3	TRBJ2-1	15
CASGFRGNSFF	TGTGCCAGCGGGTTCAGGGGGAACTCTTTCTTT	TRBD1	NA	TRBV12-3/TRBV12-4	TRBJ1-1	11
CASIPRGGYTGELFF	TGTGCCAGTATCCCACGCGGGGGCTACACCGGGGAGCTGTTTTTT	NA	NA	TRBV19	TRBJ2-2	15
CASSLDSYNEQFF	TGTGCCAGCAGCTTAGACTCCTACAATGAGCAGTTCTTC	NA	NA	TRBV11-2	TRBJ2-1	13
CASSLEVGTGTNTQYF	TGTGCCAGCAGCTTAGAGGTCGGGACAGGGACTAATACGCAGTATTTT	TRBD1	NA	TRBV7-9	TRBJ2-3	16
CASSPLTGAHNQPQHF	TGTGCCAGCAGTCCCCTAACGGGAGCTCATAATCAGCCCCAGCATTTT	NA	NA	TRBV27	TRBJ1-5	16
CASRPLGGAVNTGELFF	TGCGCCAGCCGTCCCCTTGGGGGGGCCGTGAACACCGGGGAGCTGTTTTTT	NA	NA	TRBV5-1	TRBJ2-2	17
CASSQTQGRAFF	TGTGCCAGCAGCCAGACCCAGGGTAGGGCTTTCTTT	NA	NA	TRBV3-1/TRBV3-2	TRBJ1-1	12
CASSPRRGTSGRGDTGELFF	TGTGCCAGCAGCCCAAGAAGAGGGACTAGCGGGAGGGGGGACACCGGGGAGCTGTTTTTT	TRBD2	NA	TRBV3-1/TRBV3-2	TRBJ2-2	20
CASSELDSGNTIYF	TGTGCCAGCAGTGAACTCGACTCAGGAAACACCATATATTTT	NA	NA	TRBV6-1	TRBJ1-3	14
CASLDISSGNTIYF	TGTGCCAGCTTGGACATTAGCTCTGGAAACACCATATATTTT	NA	NA	TRBV19	TRBJ1-3	14
CASSQDRPGVTEAFF	TGCGCCAGCAGCCAAGATCGGCCCGGGGTTACTGAAGCTTTCTTT	NA	NA	TRBV4-3	TRBJ1-1	15
CASSSGQGYNTEAFF	TGTGCCAGCAGCTCCGGACAGGGGTATAACACTGAAGCTTTCTTT	TRBD1	NA	TRBV7-2	TRBJ1-1	15
CASSVVGTGANVLTF	TGTGCCAGCAGCGTAGTTGGGACCGGGGCCAACGTCCTGACTTTC	NA	NA	TRBV9	TRBJ2-6	15
CASNPGGTNEKLFF	TGCGCCAGCAACCCAGGGGGTACTAATGAAAAACTGTTTTTT	TRBD1	NA	TRBV4-1	TRBJ1-4	14
CASSARDRAYEQYF	TGTGCCAGCAGCGCCAGGGACAGAGCCTACGAGCAGTACTTC	TRBD1	once	TRBV11-1	TRBJ2-7	14
CASSQDRGWNQPQHF	TGTGCCAGCAGCCAGGACAGGGGCTGGAATCAGCCCCAGCATTTT	TRBD1	NA	TRBV7-9	TRBJ1-5	15
CASSLIAGPPYNEQFF	TGTGCCAGCAGCTTAATTGCGGGACCACCCTACAATGAGCAGTTCTTC	NA	NA	TRBV7-3	TRBJ2-1	16
CASSSRDRVATQYF	TGTGCCAGCAGCTCCCGGGACAGGGTGGCGACCCAGTACTTC	TRBD1	NA	TRBV7-9	TRBJ2-5	14
CASSGFVGNTIYF	TGTGCCAGCAGTGGCTTCGTCGGAAACACCATATATTTT	NA	NA	TRBV2	TRBJ1-3	13
CASSRKGSSGNTIYF	TGCGCCAGCAGCCGAAAGGGGTCCTCTGGAAACACCATATATTTT	NA	NA	TRBV4-1	TRBJ1-3	15
CASNVAGGNNEQFF	TGTGCCAGTAATGTGGCGGGCGGGAACAATGAGCAGTTCTTC	NA	NA	TRBV19	TRBJ2-1	14
CAFLAPGASGNNEQFF	TGTGCCTTCTTAGCCCCGGGGGCTAGCGGGAATAATGAGCAGTTCTTC	TRBD2	NA	TRBV30	TRBJ2-1	16
CASSSPLVQGVSPLHF	TGTGCCAGCAGCTCGCCACTGGTACAGGGGGTTTCACCCCTCCACTTT	TRBD1	NA	TRBV5-8	TRBJ1-6	16
CASSLPSGGNNEQFF	TGTGCCAGCAGCTTACCTAGCGGGGGTAACAATGAGCAGTTCTTC	TRBD2	NA	TRBV7-3	TRBJ2-1	15
CASSVGDPGGNTEAFF	TGTGCCAGCAGCGTAGGGGATCCAGGAGGTAACACTGAAGCTTTCTTT	NA	NA	TRBV9	TRBJ1-1	16
CASSVGSGVGGYTF	TGTGCCAGCAGCGTAGGGTCGGGGGTCGGTGGCTACACCTTC	NA	NA	TRBV9	TRBJ1-2	14
CASSSSAYNEQFF	TGTGCCAGCAGTTCTAGCGCGTACAATGAGCAGTTCTTC	NA	NA	TRBV7-2	TRBJ2-1	13
CAISESGGLGEQFF	TGTGCCATCAGTGAGTCGGGGGGCTTGGGTGAGCAGTTCTTC	NA	NA	TRBV10-3	TRBJ2-1	14
CASSLTPVAETQYF	TGCGCCAGCAGCTTAACCCCCGTGGCAGAGACCCAGTACTTC	NA	NA	TRBV5-1	TRBJ2-5	14
CASSSSRGNTEAFF	TGTGCCAGCAGCTCCTCACGGGGTAACACTGAAGCTTTCTTT	NA	NA	TRBV7-2	TRBJ1-1	14
CASSGQGARFGGYTF	TGCGCCAGCAGTGGACAGGGGGCGCGTTTTGGTGGCTACACCTTC	TRBD1	once	TRBV10-2	TRBJ1-2	15
CASSSGQGLEKLFF	TGTGCCAGCAGCTCGGGACAGGGGCTTGAAAAACTGTTTTTT	TRBD1	NA	TRBV11-1	TRBJ1-4	14
CASSRETGGSSYNEQFF	TGTGCCAGTAGTAGAGAGACAGGGGGGAGCTCCTACAATGAGCAGTTCTTC	TRBD1	once	TRBV19	TRBJ2-1	17
CASSPRGGLHKNIQYF	TGTGCCAGCAGCCCGCGGGGGGGCCTCCACAAAAACATTCAGTACTTC	TRBD2	NA	TRBV14	TRBJ2-4	16
CASSLYPVYGYTF	TGTGCCAGCAGTTTATACCCGGTATACGGCTACACCTTC	NA	NA	TRBV12-3/TRBV12-4	TRBJ1-2	13
CASSPEGYSNQPQHF	TGTGCCAGCAGCCCGGAGGGGTATAGCAATCAGCCCCAGCATTTT	NA	NA	TRBV5-8	TRBJ1-5	15
CAWRGQAPYGYTF	TGTGCCTGGAGGGGGCAGGCTCCGTATGGCTACACCTTC	NA	NA	TRBV30	TRBJ1-2	13
CASSRGGPNEKLFF	TGTGCCAGCAGCCGTGGGGGACCTAATGAAAAACTGTTTTTT	NA	NA	TRBV11-1	TRBJ1-4	14
CASSSRPDYGYTF	TGTGCCAGCAGTTCCCGGCCGGACTATGGCTACACCTTC	NA	NA	TRBV6-5	TRBJ1-2	13
CASSQDWLSGEQQETQYF	TGTGCCAGCAGCCAAGACTGGCTTAGCGGGGAACAACAAGAGACCCAGTACTTC	TRBD2	NA	TRBV4-2	TRBJ2-5	18
CASSPASLNTEAFF	TGTGCCAGCAGCCCCGCAAGCCTGAACACTGAAGCTTTCTTT	NA	NA	TRBV3-1/TRBV3-2	TRBJ1-1	14
CASRYGDGVNYGYTF	TGTGCCAGCAGGTACGGCGACGGGGTTAACTATGGCTACACCTTC	NA	NA	TRBV7-9	TRBJ1-2	15
CASSPGGNSPLHF	TGTGCCAGCTCACCAGGGGGGAATTCACCCCTCCACTTT	NA	NA	TRBV18	TRBJ1-6	13
CASSYADGFYNEQFF	TGTGCCAGCAGTTACGCGGACGGTTTCTACAATGAGCAGTTCTTC	NA	NA	TRBV6-2/TRBV6-3	TRBJ2-1	15
CASSFDIAKNIQYF	TGTGCCAGCAGTTTCGACATAGCCAAAAACATTCAGTACTTC	NA	NA	TRBV5-6	TRBJ2-4	14